Reported below is one T cell receptor (beta chain). The sample belongs to a study of CD8 T cells in Susac syndrome. Germline V gene lookup returns CDR1 MNHEY and CDR2 SMNVEV (reference sequence). CDR3 size: 16 residues. Unmatched junction bases numbered 14, after V lost 6 bases and J lost 5 bases. A quantity of roughly 0.5 to 1 ug RNA underwent reverse transcription using random hexamers. MiXCR, run by TCRdb on the immunoSEQ multiplex PCR reads, gives a single entry per CDR3 protein. The repertoire has fewer than 300,000 distinct CDR3 sequences, 70% to 90% of them found once; the top ten carry about 0.11%.

This sequence originates from a human donor with multiple sclerosis. The sample consisted of CD8+ T cells from PBMCs. V and J are TRBV27 and TRBJ2-5, with TRBD1 matching 8 bases. The chain's CDR3 is CASRRNRGSGGETQYF. The CDR3 nucleotides are TGTGCCAGCAGACGGAACAGGGGGAGTGGGGGTGAGACCCAGTACTTC.